Listed here are 27 T cell receptor beta chains from one sample, sequenced in a study of cytomegalovirus exposure and HLA in healthy donors. 13 Jbeta primers and 60 Vbeta primers were used for the PCR. Sequenced by immunoSEQ multiplex PCR; TCRdb stores in-frame clones only, minus some. This sample has approximately 120,000 clones, with 75% to 80% found just once. The specimen was PBMCs. The receptor source for this set is a woman between 35 and 50 years old in good health and CMV-seropositive.

This CDR3 is CASSSDRPAYEQYF. The CDR3 DNA is TGTGCCAGCAGTTCGGACAGGCCAGCCTACGAGCAGTACTTC. J is TRBJ2-7 and V is TRBV6-5; 7 bases are a match to TRBD1. V shed 4 bases and J 2 bases; nucleotides not matched to a gene: 5. Germline V gene data show CDR1 as MNHEY and CDR2 as SVGAGI. The CDR3 is 14 residues long.

Of note for this clone: The junction and the germline gene differ at one end; a read error may be behind it. The gene calls are TRBV19 and TRBJ1-1; D not resolved. The CDR3 is 15 residues long. CDR1 is LNHDA and CDR2 is SQIVND in the germline V gene (reference sequence). CDR3 sequence (DNA): TGTGCCAGTAGTCTAGATCGGGGAATGTACACTGAAGCTTTCTTT. Its translation: CASSLDRGMYTEAFF.

The sample holds a few counts of this clone. This chain connects TRBV7-3 to TRBJ2-6, with D tentatively TRBD1 (5 bases). The germline V and J ends were trimmed by 3 bases and 2 bases, with 8 bases remaining between them. The CDR3 length is 15 residues. From germline, CDR1 is SGHTA and CDR2 FQGTGA. CDR3 in amino acids: CASSFQGTGANVLTF. CDR3 nucleotide sequence: TGTGCCAGCAGCTTTCAGGGTACTGGGGCCAACGTCCTGACTTTC.

The chain is built from TRBV1 and TRBJ1-1. TRBV1 is designated a pseudogene. The CDR3 spans 16 residues. CDR3 nucleotides: TGCACCAGCAGCCAAGATGGTGAGGGCCCAGCCACTGAAGCTTTCTTT. The encoded protein is CTSSQDGEGPATEAFF.

A few counts support this clone. The chain has TRBV21-1 and TRBJ2-1; the D segment call TRBD1 is taken from the table without a DNA check. TRBV21-1 is described as a pseudogene. This CDR3 has 15 amino acids. This chain's CDR3 is CASSIWDRAGNEQFF. The CDR3 bases are TGTGCCAGCAGCATTTGGGACAGGGCGGGAAATGAGCAGTTCTTC.

The CDR3 DNA is TGTGCCTGGAGGTACAGCTATCATAATTCACCCCTCCACTTT. It is translated as CAWRYSYHNSPLHF. The genes are TRBV30 and TRBJ1-6; D call uncertain. Germline CDR1 is GTSNPN and CDR2 is SVGIG (reference sequence). Trimming stripped 3 bases from V and 5 bases from J, with 11 bases between. The CDR3 is made up of 14 amino acids.

V is TRBV2 and J is TRBJ2-3, with 10 bases lining up with TRBD1. Trimming at V came to 5 bases and at J to 4 bases, leaving 9 bases not matched to a gene. The CDR3 is made up of 16 amino acids. The germline CDR1 and CDR2 sequences are SNHLY and FYNNEI. Here the CDR3 reads CASSLTGGIAPDTQYF. The CDR3 bases are TGTGCCAGCAGTTTGACAGGGGGCATAGCCCCAGATACGCAGTATTTT.

V is TRBV4-1 and J is TRBJ1-2, with no clear D. This CDR3 region has 14 residues. Per the germline V gene, CDR1 is MGHRA and CDR2 is YSYEKL. The V gene lost 0 bases and the J gene lost 8 bases, with 13 bases spanning the gap. The CDR3 region has the DNA TGCGCCAGCAGCCAAGAAATAATGGGGAGAGGCTACACCTTC. This gives the protein CASSQEIMGRGYTF.

J is TRBJ1-6 and V is TRBV5-1, with TRBD1 identical over 7 bases. Germline V gene data show CDR1 as SGHRS and CDR2 as YFSETQ. With V trimmed by 3 bases and J by 7 bases, 10 bases remained unmatched. The CDR3 has 16 amino acids. CDR3 bases: TGCGCCAGCAGCTCCTCAGGGGACAGAAGAAATTCACCCCTCCACTTT. Amino acid sequence: CASSSSGDRRNSPLHF.

The J gene is TRBJ2-7, the V gene TRBV2; 8 bases align to TRBD1. This CDR3 is 13 amino acids long. Germline V gene sequence: CDR1 SNHLY, CDR2 FYNNEI. Trimming took 7 bases from V and 3 from J; bases not matched to a gene: 5. The CDR3 spells CASTSDRVYEQYF. Here the CDR3 DNA reads TGTGCCAGCACCTCGGACAGGGTCTACGAGCAGTACTTC. Full variable domain (missing parts from reference TRBV2 and TRBJ2-7): EPEVTQTPSHQVTQMGQEVILRCVPISNHLYFYWYRQILGQKVEFLVSFYNNEISEKSEIFDDQFSVERPDGSNFTLKIRSTKLEDSAMYFCASTSDRVYEQYFGPGTRLTVT.

The V and J genes are TRBV5-1 and TRBJ1-1; possible D gene TRBD1, 6 bases. In germline, CDR1 is SGHRS, CDR2 YFSETQ. The CDR3 covers 13 residues. Trimming stripped 4 bases from V and 3 bases from J, with 10 bases between. The DNA for the CDR3 is TGCGCCAGCAGCGCCAGGGGTGACACTGAAGCTTTCTTT. Amino acids: CASSARGDTEAFF.

This clone was observed a few times. The chain carries TRBV5-1 and TRBJ1-1, with 7 bases fitting TRBD1. This CDR3 comprises 16 residues. Germline lookup yields CDR1 SGHRS and CDR2 YFSETQ. V gave up 4 bases and J gave up 0 bases; unmatched junction bases: 9. In DNA form, the CDR3 reads TGCGCCAGCAGCCCCACACCGACAGGGATGAACACTGAAGCTTTCTTT. Translating gives CASSPTPTGMNTEAFF.

The V call is TRBV6-6, the J call TRBJ1-5; D not resolved. CDR1 and CDR2 from the germline V gene are MNHNY and SVGAGI (reference sequence). The length of the CDR3 is 12 residues. Trimming stripped 7 bases from V and 11 bases from J, with 15 bases between. CDR3 sequence (DNA): TGTGCCAGCACTCGACTTGGCTTGACCCAGCATTTT. It is translated as CASTRLGLTQHF.

V usage is TRBV7-9 and J usage is TRBJ1-3, with 8 bases matching TRBD1. The length of the CDR3 is 17 residues. Germline V lookup: CDR1 SEHNR, CDR2 FQNEAQ (reference sequence). V shed 5 bases and J 4 bases; nucleotides not matched to a gene: 13. CDR3 sequence (DNA): TGTGCCAGCAGCCCTAGTAAGGCAGGGGGCTCGGGAAACACCATATATTTT. Translated, it gives CASSPSKAGGSGNTIYF.

This sequence joins TRBV7-2 and TRBJ2-5; TRBD1 might be the D (6 bases). Trimming pared 7 bases from V and 2 bases from J, leaving 17 bases between. Germline V gene data show CDR1 as SGHTA and CDR2 as FQGNSA. The CDR3 covers 15 residues. The CDR3 bases are TGTGCCAGCACCTCGGATGGGACACCTCAAGAGACCCAGTACTTC. The encoded protein is CASTSDGTPQETQYF.

This clone was found a few times. The chain recombines TRBV10-1 with TRBJ2-7, with TRBD1 as a possible D gene (5 bases). Germline V CDR1 and CDR2: WNHNN, SYGVQD (reference sequence). The V and J ends lost 2 bases and 4 bases respectively, with 12 bases between them. The CDR3 runs 14 residues. The CDR3 loop is CASSEHQGRYEQYF. CDR3 in DNA: TGCGCCAGCAGTGAGCACCAGGGAAGGTACGAGCAGTACTTC.

The chain joins TRBV5-6 to TRBJ1-1; no clear D. Per the germline V gene, CDR1 is SGHDT and CDR2 is YYEEEE. This CDR3 spans 15 amino acids. V gave up 2 bases and J gave up 6 bases, with 17 bases separating them. The CDR3 here is CASSLVQREAAEAFF. The CDR3 coding sequence is TGTGCCAGCAGCTTAGTTCAGCGGGAGGCCGCTGAAGCTTTCTTT.

V is TRBV7-8 and J is TRBJ1-4; 8 bases match TRBD1. Germline CDR1 reads SGHVS; CDR2 reads FQNEAQ. Trimming at V came to 5 bases and at J to 5 bases, leaving 7 bases not matched to a gene. The CDR3 is 15 amino acids. This CDR3 reads CASSTRTGLNEKLFF. CDR3 DNA: TGTGCCAGCAGCACTCGGACAGGGTTAAATGAAAAACTGTTTTTT.

This clone has only one observation. The chain has TRBV9 and TRBJ1-5; tentatively, D is TRBD1 (6 bases). CDR3 length: 15 amino acids. The ends were cut back, 3 bases at V and 0 bases at J, with 10 bases in the middle. Germline lookup yields CDR1 SGDLS and CDR2 YYNGEE. CDR3: CASSGTGYSNQPQHF. CDR3 sequence (DNA): TGTGCCAGCAGCGGAACAGGGTATAGCAATCAGCCCCAGCATTTT.

The CDR3 loop reads CASSSPGGSYEQYF. The DNA for the CDR3 is TGTGCCAGCAGCTCACCCGGAGGTTCCTACGAGCAGTACTTC. The chain couples TRBV5-4 to TRBJ2-7, with D possibly matching TRBD2 (5 bases). The germline V and J ends were trimmed by 3 bases and 1 base, with 11 bases remaining between them. CDR1 is SGHNT and CDR2 is YYREEE in the germline V gene (reference sequence). The CDR3 loop spans 14 amino acids.

The chain employs TRBV30 and TRBJ1-2; the match to TRBD1 covers 7 bases. The CDR3 loop spans 12 amino acids. The trim removed 1 base at V and 7 bases at J, leaving 3 bases unmatched. CDR1 GTSNPN and CDR2 SVGIG come from the germline V gene (reference sequence). In DNA, the CDR3 is TGTGCCTGGAGTGGACAGGGTAGTGGCTACACCTTC. Translating gives CAWSGQGSGYTF.

This clone was counted a few times. In DNA, the CDR3 is TGTGCCAGCAGTGACTTTGGGGCCTCCGGAAACACCATATATTTT. This sequence encodes CASSDFGASGNTIYF. The chain carries TRBV6-1 and TRBJ1-3; perhaps TRBD1 as D (5 bases). V was pared by 3 bases and J by 4 bases, with 13 bases between. The CDR3 runs 15 residues. The germline gives CDR1 MNHNS, CDR2 SASEGT.

V gene TRBV6-5 combines with J gene TRBJ1-2, with 7 bases fitting TRBD1. Trimming at V came to 0 bases and at J to 4 bases, leaving 8 bases not matched to a gene. Per germline, CDR1 MNHEY and CDR2 SVGAGI. The CDR3 contains 16 residues. The CDR3: CASSYSVGQFFYGYTF. CDR3 bases: TGTGCCAGCAGTTACTCGGTGGGACAGTTTTTCTATGGCTACACCTTC.

J is TRBJ1-6 and V is TRBV2, with D perhaps matching TRBD1 (5 bases). The CDR3 covers 14 residues. V was cut by 5 bases and J by 9 bases, with 14 bases left in between. CDR1 is SNHLY and CDR2 is FYNNEI in the germline V gene. CDR3 sequence: CASSLRDLFSPLHF. CDR3 in DNA: TGTGCCAGCAGTCTCCGGGACTTGTTTTCACCCCTCCACTTT.

The chain links TRBV30 to TRBJ1-5; D is unresolved. CDR3 size: 14 residues. Germline V gene data show CDR1 as GTSNPN and CDR2 as SVGIG (reference sequence). The V gene lost 4 bases and the J gene lost 2 bases, with 12 bases spanning the gap. The chain's CDR3 is CAWNGGIGNQPQHF. CDR3 DNA sequence: TGTGCCTGGAATGGAGGGATAGGCAATCAGCCCCAGCATTTT.

In DNA, the CDR3 is TGCAGCGTTGGTGGGACACCCGACACTGAAGCTTTCTTT. Its protein is CSVGGTPDTEAFF. The rearrangement links TRBV29-1 to TRBJ1-1; D may be TRBD1 (6 bases). Trimming removed 4 bases at V and 3 bases at J, with 12 bases between. The CDR3 has 13 amino acids. CDR1 is SQVTM, CDR2 ANQGSEA, per germline.

The chain recombines TRBV5-6 with TRBJ1-1; no definite D call. The CDR3 runs to 15 residues. Germline values: CDR1 SGHDT, CDR2 YYEEEE. V shed 6 bases and J shed 0 bases, with 15 bases lying between them. This chain's CDR3 is CASILQRNMNTEAFF. Written as DNA, the CDR3 is TGTGCCAGCATCCTACAGAGAAACATGAACACTGAAGCTTTCTTT. The full variable domain, completed using reference TRBV5-6 and TRBJ1-1, is DAGVTQSPTHLIKTRGQQVTLRCSPKSGHDTVSWYQQALGQGPQFIFQYYEEEERQRGNFPDRFSGHQFPNYSSELNVNALLLGDSALYLCASILQRNMNTEAFFGQGTRLTVV.